This T cell receptor beta chain was documented in a study of immune evolution from preneoplasia to lung adenocarcinoma. About the study: HLA loss of heterozygosity: around 6.5% AIS, less than 18% MIA, 30% to 35% ADC, none AAH.

Looked up from germline, CDR1 is SGHNT and CDR2 is YENEEA. The junction had 6 bases not matched to a gene; V was cut back by 6 bases and J by 4 bases. This CDR3 spans 15 amino acids. Repertoires were generated with immunoSEQ multiplex PCR, while TCRdb's copy carries only in-frame clones and drops some. The repertoire holds roughly 10,000 clones, around 79% seen once, with almost 4% in the top ten. The receptor was isolated from a person aged 55-80 years with lung adenocarcinoma. The J gene is TRBJ1-4, the V gene TRBV11-3; 9 bases are a match to TRBD1. The sample consisted of FFPE minimally invasive lung adenocarcinoma tissue. The DNA for the CDR3 is TGTGCCAGCAGAGCACAGGGGGCGGTTAATGAAAAACTGTTTTTT. Its protein is CASRAQGAVNEKLFF.